Listed here are 28 T cell receptor beta chains from one sample, sequenced in a study of blood T cell repertoires in COVID-19. Profiling relied on immunoSEQ multiplex PCR, and the TCRdb table lists in-frame clones only, not all of them. The table includes some 200,000 clones, just under 85% detected once. The sample taken for sequencing was peripheral blood. All receptors derive from a man aged 55 to 69 with COVID-19, enrolled during active disease.

This sequence joins TRBV7-9 and TRBJ2-5, with D perhaps TRBD2 (6 bases). The germline CDR1 and CDR2 sequences are SEHNR and FQNEAQ (reference sequence). The CDR3 spans 15 residues. Trimming left V 4 bases short and J 4 bases short, with 16 bases between. CDR3 amino acids: CASSSEGLTVETQYF. The CDR3, as DNA: TGTGCCAGCAGCTCCGAAGGACTAACCGTAGAGACCCAGTACTTC.

J is TRBJ2-7 and V is TRBV6-2 or TRBV6-3; TRBD2 aligns across 14 bases. Germline loops: CDR1 MNHEY, CDR2 SVGEGT. The CDR3 has 20 amino acids. V was clipped by 3 bases and J by 3 bases; unmatched bases: 16. Here the CDR3 reads CASSYDRTSGRRRVLYEQYF. The CDR3, as DNA: TGTGCCAGCAGTTATGATCGGACTAGCGGGAGGAGGAGGGTCCTCTACGAGCAGTACTTC.

This sequence joins TRBV2 and TRBJ2-5; D unresolved. CDR1 and CDR2 from the germline V gene are SNHLY and FYNNEI. The ends were cut back, 4 bases at V and 2 bases at J, with 8 bases in the middle. This CDR3 is built from 13 residues. The CDR3, as DNA: TGTGCCAGCAGTGGGTTAACTCAAGAGACCCAGTACTTC. Amino acids: CASSGLTQETQYF.

The V and J genes are TRBV30 and TRBJ2-6, with D possibly matching TRBD1 (5 bases). Germline loops: CDR1 GTSNPN, CDR2 SVGIG (reference sequence). The germline V and J ends were trimmed by 3 bases and 1 base, with 19 bases remaining between them. The CDR3 is 18 amino acids. DNA for the CDR3: TGTGCCTGGAGCCCCCCTCCAGGGTTTCCTTCTGGGGCCAACGTCCTGACTTTC. This sequence encodes CAWSPPPGFPSGANVLTF.

The J gene is TRBJ1-6, the V gene TRBV28, with TRBD1 matching over 9 bases. V gave up 5 bases and J gave up 7 bases; unmatched junction bases: 3. Germline CDR1 and CDR2: MDHEN and SYDVKM. The CDR3 runs to 14 residues. The CDR3 DNA reads as TGTGCCAGCAGTCCGGGACAGGGAAATTCACCCCTCCACTTT. Protein sequence: CASSPGQGNSPLHF. Using reference TRBV28 and TRBJ1-6 for the parts outside the CDR3, the full variable domain is DVKVTQSSRYLVKRTGEKVFLECVQDMDHENMFWYRQDPGLGLRLIYFSYDVKMKEKGDIPEGYSVSREKKERFSLILESASTNQTSMYLCASSPGQGNSPLHFGNGTRLTVT.

The chain employs TRBV28 and TRBJ1-6, with D perhaps matching TRBD1 (5 bases). CDR3 length equals 16 residues. CDR1 MDHEN and CDR2 SYDVKM come from the germline V gene. Trimming shortened V by 5 bases and J by 2 bases, and 13 bases separated the two germline ends. CDR3 protein: CASSQRGRTYNSPLHF. The CDR3 coding sequence is TGTGCCAGCAGTCAAAGGGGAAGGACCTATAATTCACCCCTCCACTTT.

The V and J genes are TRBV18 and TRBJ2-3, with a possible D match to TRBD1 (5 bases). V shed 6 bases and J shed 2 bases, with 15 bases lying between them. Germline CDR1 and CDR2: KGHSH and LQKENI. The CDR3 spans 15 residues. In DNA form, the CDR3 reads TGTGCCAGCTCGCCAAACAGGCTTAACACAGATACGCAGTATTTT. Its protein is CASSPNRLNTDTQYF.

This clone has just one count. This chain links TRBV5-4 with TRBJ2-3; TRBD2 aligns across 8 bases. The germline V gene has CDR1 SGHNT and CDR2 YYREEE (reference sequence). This CDR3 region has 15 residues. V lost 5 bases, J lost 0 bases, and 5 bases stayed unmatched. In DNA, the CDR3 is TGTGCCAGCAGTTCCGGGACTAGAAGCACAGATACGCAGTATTTT. Residues: CASSSGTRSTDTQYF.

The V call is TRBV11-2, the J call TRBJ1-5; 7 bases are shared with TRBD1. The CDR3 has 16 residues. With 5 bases clipped from V and 3 bases from J, the junction kept 10 bases outside the gene matches. Germline lookup yields CDR1 SGHAT and CDR2 FQNNGV. CDR3 DNA: TGTGCCAGCAGCCAACTTAACGGGACAGTCAATCAGCCCCAGCATTTT. Its translation is CASSQLNGTVNQPQHF.

This sequence joins TRBV11-3 and TRBJ2-5, with TRBD2 as a possible D gene (5 bases). Germline lookup yields CDR1 SGHNT and CDR2 YENEEA. Trimming cost V 0 bases and J 5 bases, with 7 bases left between them. This CDR3 has 13 amino acids. The CDR3 reads CASSLDQRETQYF. Here the CDR3 DNA reads TGTGCCAGCAGCTTAGATCAGCGGGAGACCCAGTACTTC.

The chain combines TRBV6-6 with TRBJ2-1; 13 nucleotides line up with TRBD2. The trim removed 6 bases at V and 8 bases at J, leaving 7 bases unmatched. CDR3 size: 15 residues. Germline CDR1 and CDR2: MNHNY and SVGAGI (reference sequence). The CDR3 reads CASRELAGGPYEQFF. CDR3 coding DNA: TGTGCCAGCAGAGAACTAGCGGGAGGGCCCTATGAGCAGTTCTTC.

The chain has TRBV9 and TRBJ1-3, with D possibly TRBD1 on 5 matching bases. The CDR3 covers 15 residues. The V and J ends lost 5 bases and 2 bases respectively, with 14 bases between them. Germline lookup yields CDR1 SGDLS and CDR2 YYNGEE. The CDR3 reads CASREGQSAGNTIYF. The CDR3 coding sequence is TGTGCCAGCAGAGAAGGACAATCGGCTGGAAACACCATATATTTT.

The V gene is TRBV12-3 or TRBV12-4, the J gene TRBJ1-1; tentative D call: TRBD1 (6 bases). V was cut by 6 bases and J by 4 bases, with 9 bases left in between. The CDR3 loop spans 12 amino acids. The CDR3 spells CASSTGFTEAFF. CDR3 bases: TGTGCCAGCAGCACAGGGTTCACTGAAGCTTTCTTT.

This clone was observed a handful of times. The chain uses TRBV18 and TRBJ1-1; 8 nucleotides align to TRBD1. Trimming took 1 base from V and 0 from J; bases not matched to a gene: 7. The CDR3 totals 17 residues. Germline assignment: CDR1 KGHSH and CDR2 LQKENI. CDR3 protein: CASSPQPGGLMNTEAFF. CDR3 nucleotide sequence: TGTGCCAGCTCACCACAACCAGGGGGCCTCATGAACACTGAAGCTTTCTTT.

The chain uses TRBV5-1 and TRBJ2-3, with 8 bases fitting TRBD2. The CDR3 loop spans 15 amino acids. The J segment lost 4 bases and the V segment lost 2 bases, leaving 6 bases of the junction unmatched. Germline CDR1 is SGHRS and CDR2 is YFSETQ. The DNA for the CDR3 is TGCGCCAGCAGCTTTCAAGCGGGAGTCGCAGATACGCAGTATTTT. It specifies CASSFQAGVADTQYF.

A few counts support this clone. This sequence joins TRBV3-1 (or the pseudogene TRBV3-2) and TRBJ1-5; perhaps TRBD1 as D (6 bases). The germline V and J ends were trimmed by 1 base and 3 bases, with 7 bases remaining between them. The CDR3 runs to 14 residues. Per germline, CDR1 LGHDT and CDR2 YNNKEL (reference sequence). DNA of the CDR3: TGTGCCAGCAGCCAAGGGACAGTCAATCAGCCCCAGCATTTT. Amino acids: CASSQGTVNQPQHF.

V gene TRBV11-2 combines with J gene TRBJ2-2; D is undetermined. The CDR3 totals 14 residues. Germline V CDR1 and CDR2: SGHAT, FQNNGV. V was cut by 7 bases and J by 7 bases, with 16 bases left in between. The CDR3: CASTPAVPHGELFF. The CDR3 DNA reads TGTGCCAGCACCCCCGCAGTCCCCCACGGGGAGCTGTTTTTT.

This chain uses TRBV2 with TRBJ2-7; 8 bases line up with TRBD1. Trimming took 8 bases from V and 2 from J; bases not matched to a gene: 2. The CDR3 contains 12 residues. Germline assignment: CDR1 SNHLY and CDR2 FYNNEI. The CDR3 nucleotides read TGTGCCAGCGGACAGGGTACCTACGAGCAGTACTTC. Its translation is CASGQGTYEQYF. Complete variable domain (other parts from reference TRBV2 and TRBJ2-7): EPEVTQTPSHQVTQMGQEVILRCVPISNHLYFYWYRQILGQKVEFLVSFYNNEISEKSEIFDDQFSVERPDGSNFTLKIRSTKLEDSAMYFCASGQGTYEQYFGPGTRLTVT.

The chain joins TRBV19 to TRBJ1-3; D not certain. In germline, CDR1 is LNHDA, CDR2 SQIVND (reference sequence). Trimming stripped 0 bases from V and 0 bases from J, with 3 bases between. CDR3 length equals 14 residues. CDR3 region: CASSIEYSGNTIYF. The CDR3 nucleotides read TGTGCCAGTAGTATAGAATACTCTGGAAACACCATATATTTT.

V gene TRBV10-3 combines with J gene TRBJ2-1, with 13 bases aligning to TRBD2. CDR3 length: 17 amino acids. V trimming: 1 base; J trimming: 4 bases; junction bases outside the gene matches: 4. CDR1 is ENHRY and CDR2 is SYGVKD in the germline V gene. The CDR3 is CAISEFGTSGAYNEQFF. CDR3 bases: TGTGCCATCAGTGAGTTCGGGACTAGCGGGGCTTACAATGAGCAGTTCTTC.

The CDR3 loop is CASRATGSTDTQYF. The CDR3 coding sequence is TGTGCCAGCAGAGCGACAGGCAGCACAGATACGCAGTATTTT. This chain joins TRBV6-6 and TRBJ2-3; D possibly corresponds to TRBD1 (6 bases). Germline assignment: CDR1 MNHNY and CDR2 SVGAGI (reference sequence). V was cut by 6 bases and J by 0 bases, with 10 bases left in between. The CDR3 has 14 amino acids.

The J gene is TRBJ2-2, the V gene TRBV5-1, with TRBD2 matching 8 bases. The CDR3 spans 15 residues. From germline, CDR1 is SGHRS and CDR2 YFSETQ. With 4 bases clipped from V and 2 bases from J, the junction kept 4 bases outside the gene matches. The CDR3 sequence: CASSARTSNTGELFF. For the CDR3, the DNA is TGCGCCAGCAGCGCCCGGACTAGCAACACCGGGGAGCTGTTTTTT.

This clone has only one observation. This chain uses TRBV5-1 with TRBJ2-5; TRBD1 might be the D (5 bases). The CDR3 spans 14 residues. Trimming left V 0 bases short and J 3 bases short, with 9 bases between. Germline values: CDR1 SGHRS, CDR2 YFSETQ. CDR3 nucleotides: TGCGCCAGCAGCTTGGGCTCAGGGAAAGAGACCCAGTACTTC. The encoded protein is CASSLGSGKETQYF. The full variable domain, completed using reference TRBV5-1 and TRBJ2-5, is KAGVTQTPRYLIKTRGQQVTLSCSPISGHRSVSWYQQTPGQGLQFLFEYFSETQRNKGNFPGRFSGRQFSNSRSEMNVSTLELGDSALYLCASSLGSGKETQYFGPGTRLLVL.

The rearrangement links TRBV10-3 to TRBJ2-2, with TRBD2 matching over 10 bases. The V segment lost 6 bases and the J segment 5 bases; nucleotides outside the gene matches: 6. This CDR3 is built from 15 residues. Germline CDR1 reads ENHRY; CDR2 reads SYGVKD. The CDR3 DNA reads as TGTGCCATCAGCGGACTAGCGGAGGGAACCGGGGAGCTGTTTTTT. This encodes CAISGLAEGTGELFF.

The chain links TRBV5-1 to TRBJ2-7, with 8 positions matching TRBD1. The junction had 5 bases not matched to a gene; V was cut back by 4 bases and J by 2 bases. The germline V gene encodes CDR1 SGHRS and CDR2 YFSETQ. The CDR3 covers 14 residues. CDR3 residues: CASSRTGTAYEQYF. CDR3 nucleotides: TGCGCCAGCAGCAGGACAGGGACCGCCTACGAGCAGTACTTC.

CDR3 bases: TGTGCCAGCTCACCGCAGCTCGGGACAGCCAGCTACGAGCAGTACTTC. This codes for CASSPQLGTASYEQYF. The chain carries TRBV18 and TRBJ2-7; 7 nucleotides line up with TRBD1. V trimming: 3 bases; J trimming: 3 bases; junction bases outside the gene matches: 11. Germline lookup yields CDR1 KGHSH and CDR2 LQKENI. This CDR3 is 16 amino acids long. Together with reference TRBV18 and TRBJ2-7, the CDR3 gives the full variable domain: NAGVMQNPRHLVRRRGQEARLRCSPMKGHSHVYWYRQLPEEGLKFMVYLQKENIIDESGMPKERFSAEFPKEGPSILRIQQVVRGDSAAYFCASSPQLGTASYEQYFGPGTRLTVT.

The CDR3 loop reads CATSRGGVATNEKLFF. CDR3 coding DNA: TGTGCCACCAGCAGAGGGGGGGTAGCAACTAATGAAAAACTGTTTTTT. V is TRBV15 and J is TRBJ1-4, with D possibly being TRBD1 (5 bases). This CDR3 contains 16 residues. From germline, CDR1 is LNHNV and CDR2 YYDKDF (reference sequence). Trimming removed 1 base at V and 0 bases at J, with 9 bases between.

The chain couples TRBV15 to TRBJ2-3; perhaps TRBD2 as D (6 bases). The CDR3 is 15 amino acids. Germline V lookup: CDR1 LNHNV, CDR2 YYDKDF (reference sequence). V lost 1 base to trimming and J lost 4 bases, with 12 bases between them. For the CDR3, the DNA is TGTGCCACCAGCAGAGGACTAGATCGCGCAGATACGCAGTATTTT. It codes for CATSRGLDRADTQYF.